This T cell receptor beta chain was observed in a study of T cell changes during pregnancy in multiple sclerosis. Sequencing used immunoSEQ multiplex PCR; TCRdb keeps in-frame clones, though not all of them. The table records 90,000 or so clones, 75% to 95% of them present only once. This CDR3 is 16 amino acids long. The V gene's germline CDR1 is MDHEN and CDR2 SYDVKM. V gave up 4 bases and J gave up 6 bases; unmatched junction bases: 12. This clone was found once. The chain employs TRBV28 and TRBJ1-2; TRBD1 matches at 9 bases. The TCR originated in a female donor in good health, enrolled as a control in a pregnancy study. The sample was peripheral blood, taken in the first trimester of pregnancy. This chain's CDR3 is CASSSPELTGGNGYTF. DNA of the CDR3: TGTGCCAGCAGTTCCCCCGAATTGACAGGGGGGAATGGCTACACCTTC.